One and the same sample provided the 18 T cell receptor beta chains below, sequenced in a study of blood T cell repertoires in COVID-19. Clones were read by immunoSEQ multiplex PCR, and TCRdb kept only the in-frame ones, dropping some. The table records about 44,000 clones, about nine tenths of them present only once. Sequenced input: peripheral blood. These receptors originate from an elderly woman in a cohort sampled during active or convalescent COVID-19.

This clone appeared a single time. The DNA of the CDR3 is TGCGCCAGCAGCTCGATGGACACCTCTGGAAACACCATATATTTT. This translates into CASSSMDTSGNTIYF. This chain links TRBV5-1 with TRBJ1-3, with D maybe TRBD1 (5 bases). Trimming left V 3 bases short and J 0 bases short, with 10 bases between. The CDR3 sequence is 15 residues long. Germline CDR1 reads SGHRS; CDR2 reads YFSETQ. Full variable domain (remainder filled in from reference TRBV5-1 and TRBJ1-3): KAGVTQTPRYLIKTRGQQVTLSCSPISGHRSVSWYQQTPGQGLQFLFEYFSETQRNKGNFPGRFSGRQFSNSRSEMNVSTLELGDSALYLCASSSMDTSGNTIYFGEGSWLTVV.

V is TRBV6-6 and J is TRBJ2-7, with a weak D call TRBD1 (6 bases). In germline, CDR1 is MNHNY, CDR2 SVGAGI (reference sequence). This CDR3 has 14 residues. Trimming took off 5 bases at V and 0 bases at J, with 11 bases between the two ends. For the CDR3, the DNA is TGTGCCAGCAGTCCCTGGACAGACTCCTACGAGCAGTACTTC. It translates to CASSPWTDSYEQYF.

The chain couples TRBV5-1 to TRBJ1-1; D is unresolved. Germline V CDR1 and CDR2: SGHRS, YFSETQ. The V gene lost 1 base and the J gene lost 2 bases, with 6 bases spanning the gap. The CDR3 is 13 residues long. Here the CDR3 reads CASSLTPNTEAFF. CDR3 bases: TGCGCCAGCAGCTTGACACCAAACACTGAAGCTTTCTTT.

This rearrangement joins TRBV7-9 to TRBJ1-6, with TRBD1 identical over 9 bases. The J segment lost 10 bases and the V segment lost 4 bases, leaving 11 bases of the junction unmatched. Germline V lookup: CDR1 SEHNR, CDR2 FQNEAQ (reference sequence). The CDR3 spans 16 residues. The CDR3 DNA reads TGTGCCAGCAGCTCACGCAGGGGACAGGGTATATCACCCCTCCACTTT. Protein: CASSSRRGQGISPLHF.

The chain carries TRBV9 and TRBJ2-7, with 7 bases identical to TRBD1. The J segment lost 5 bases and the V segment lost 0 bases, leaving 5 bases of the junction unmatched. CDR3 size: 14 residues. Germline V lookup: CDR1 SGDLS, CDR2 YYNGEE. CDR3 DNA sequence: TGTGCCAGCAGCGTAGGACAGGGCAGGGACGAGCAGTACTTC. It codes for CASSVGQGRDEQYF. Combining the CDR3 with reference TRBV9 and TRBJ2-7 gives the whole variable domain DSGVTQTPKHLITATGQRVTLRCSPRSGDLSVYWYQQSLDQGLQFLIQYYNGEERAKGNILERFSAQQFPDLHSELNLSSLELGDSALYFCASSVGQGRDEQYFGPGTRLTVT.

Only a few counts were recorded for this clone. The chain couples TRBV11-3 to TRBJ2-2, with TRBD2 as a possible D gene (5 bases). Germline loops: CDR1 SGHNT, CDR2 YENEEA. The CDR3 has 13 amino acids. The V end lost 8 bases, the J end lost 7 bases, and 14 bases lay between the germline ends. CDR3 residues: CASRPGGGGELFF. As DNA, the CDR3 is TGTGCCAGCCGGCCAGGAGGTGGCGGGGAGCTGTTTTTT.

The chain recombines TRBV24-1 with TRBJ2-1; possible D gene TRBD2, 5 bases. This CDR3 contains 12 residues. Trimming shortened V by 9 bases and J by 5 bases, and 10 bases separated the two germline ends. The germline V gene has CDR1 KGHDR and CDR2 SFDVKD. CDR3 nucleotide sequence: TGTGCCACCGCGGGCCAAAACAATGAGCAGTTCTTC. Its protein product is CATAGQNNEQFF.

This CDR3 reads CASTRSTSGRPYEQYF. The CDR3 nucleotides read TGTGCCAGCACCAGGTCCACTAGCGGGAGGCCCTACGAGCAGTACTTC. The chain is built from TRBV2 and TRBJ2-7; 12 positions match TRBD2. Germline loops: CDR1 SNHLY, CDR2 FYNNEI. V shed 7 bases and J 2 bases; nucleotides not matched to a gene: 9. This CDR3 contains 16 residues.

The CDR3 DNA reads TGTGCCAGCGAGAATCCCGGGACAGGGGGCGATGAGCAGTTCTTC. As protein: CASENPGTGGDEQFF. The rearrangement links TRBV25-1 to TRBJ2-1, with 12 bases matching TRBD1. V lost 8 bases to trimming and J lost 8 bases; unmatched junction nucleotides: 10. The CDR3 is made up of 15 amino acids. The germline gives CDR1 MGHDK, CDR2 SYGVNS.

The chain couples TRBV6-2 or TRBV6-3 to TRBJ2-1; 13 bases match TRBD2. The CDR3 has 15 residues. The germline V gene has CDR1 MNHEY and CDR2 SVGEGT. J gave up 9 bases and V 5 bases, and 7 bases lay outside the gene matches. For the CDR3, the DNA is TGTGCCAGCAGTAAAGGACTAGCGGGAGTGGTTGAGCAGTTCTTC. Its translation: CASSKGLAGVVEQFF.

This chain joins TRBV2 and TRBJ1-2; 9 nucleotides agree with TRBD1. V was clipped by 7 bases and J by 5 bases; unmatched bases: 5. Germline V gives CDR1 SNHLY, CDR2 FYNNEI. The length of the CDR3 is 13 residues. The CDR3 sequence: CASMGQGEYGYTF. The CDR3 nucleotides read TGTGCCAGCATGGGACAGGGCGAATATGGCTACACCTTC.

This sequence joins TRBV10-3 and TRBJ1-2; TRBD1 matches at 7 bases. J gave up 1 base and V 10 bases, and 6 bases lay outside the gene matches. This CDR3 comprises 13 residues. CDR1 is ENHRY, CDR2 SYGVKD, per germline. CDR3 residues: CASRQGNNYGYTF. The CDR3 bases are TGTGCCAGCAGACAGGGAAATAACTATGGCTACACCTTC.

The V and J genes are TRBV7-8 and TRBJ2-3, with 10 bases aligning to TRBD2. The V and J ends lost 1 base and 6 bases, in that order; junction bases with no gene match: 7. This CDR3 spans 16 amino acids. Germline V gene lookup returns CDR1 SGHVS and CDR2 FQNEAQ. DNA for the CDR3: TGTGCCAGCAGCTTAGGTCGGGGAGCGGGAGGGGATACGCAGTATTTT. The encoded protein is CASSLGRGAGGDTQYF.

The chain recombines TRBV7-9 with TRBJ1-1; 9 bases are a match to TRBD1. Per the germline V gene, CDR1 is SEHNR and CDR2 is FQNEAQ (reference sequence). CDR3 length: 14 residues. Trimming removed 4 bases from V and 9 bases from J; junction bases left unmatched: 9. The CDR3 DNA is TGTGCCAGCAGCTCCACAGGGGGCGCTGGTCAAGCTTTCTTT. It yields the protein CASSSTGGAGQAFF.

The chain joins TRBV3-1 (or the pseudogene TRBV3-2) to TRBJ2-7; 7 bases line up with TRBD1. Germline V gene lookup returns CDR1 LGHDT and CDR2 YNNKEL (reference sequence). Unmatched junction bases numbered 5, after V lost 0 bases and J lost 6 bases. This CDR3 is 14 amino acids long. The CDR3 DNA sequence: TGTGCCAGCAGCCAAGAAGGGGGCCAAAGCGAGCAGTACTTC. Translated, it gives CASSQEGGQSEQYF.

This chain uses TRBV19 with TRBJ2-7, with 16 nucleotides matching TRBD2. Per the germline V gene, CDR1 is LNHDA and CDR2 is SQIVND (reference sequence). This CDR3 contains 16 residues. The J segment lost 8 bases and the V segment lost 3 bases, leaving 7 bases of the junction unmatched. The CDR3 is CASSMWGLAGGEKQYF. CDR3 sequence (DNA): TGTGCCAGTAGTATGTGGGGACTAGCGGGAGGGGAGAAGCAGTACTTC.

J is TRBJ2-5 and V is TRBV6-5; D might be TRBD2 (7 bases). This CDR3 has 16 residues. Germline values: CDR1 MNHEY, CDR2 SVGAGI. V lost 0 bases to trimming and J lost 3 bases, with 14 bases between them. In nucleotides, the CDR3 is TGTGCCAGCAGTTACTCGCTGGCGGGGGCCAAAGAGACCCAGTACTTC. This translates into CASSYSLAGAKETQYF.

The CDR3: CASSERRGGASGELFF. CDR3 bases: TGTGCCAGCAGTGAACGCCGCGGGGGGGCATCCGGGGAGCTGTTTTTT. The chain is built from TRBV2 and TRBJ2-2, with 9 bases that match TRBD2. CDR3 length: 16 residues. In germline, CDR1 is SNHLY, CDR2 FYNNEI. The trim removed 2 bases at V and 6 bases at J, leaving 7 bases unmatched.